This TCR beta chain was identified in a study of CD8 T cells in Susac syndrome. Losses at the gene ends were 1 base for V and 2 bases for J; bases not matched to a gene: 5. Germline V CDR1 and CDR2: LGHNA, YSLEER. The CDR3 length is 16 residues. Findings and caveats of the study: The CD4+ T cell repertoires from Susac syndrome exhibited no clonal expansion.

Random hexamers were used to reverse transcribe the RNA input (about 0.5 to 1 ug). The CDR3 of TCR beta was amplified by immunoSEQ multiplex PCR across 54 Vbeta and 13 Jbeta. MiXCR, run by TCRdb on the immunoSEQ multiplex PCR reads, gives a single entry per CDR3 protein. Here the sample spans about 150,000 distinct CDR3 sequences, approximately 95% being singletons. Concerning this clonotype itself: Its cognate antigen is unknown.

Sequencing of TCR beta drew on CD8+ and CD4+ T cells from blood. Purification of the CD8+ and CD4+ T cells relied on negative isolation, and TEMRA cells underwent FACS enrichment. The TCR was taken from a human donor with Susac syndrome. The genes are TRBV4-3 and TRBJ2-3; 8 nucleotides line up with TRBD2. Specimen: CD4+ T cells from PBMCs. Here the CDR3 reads CASSQGLRGDTDTQYF. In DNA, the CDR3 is TGCGCCAGCAGCCAAGGATTGCGGGGGGACACAGATACGCAGTATTTT.